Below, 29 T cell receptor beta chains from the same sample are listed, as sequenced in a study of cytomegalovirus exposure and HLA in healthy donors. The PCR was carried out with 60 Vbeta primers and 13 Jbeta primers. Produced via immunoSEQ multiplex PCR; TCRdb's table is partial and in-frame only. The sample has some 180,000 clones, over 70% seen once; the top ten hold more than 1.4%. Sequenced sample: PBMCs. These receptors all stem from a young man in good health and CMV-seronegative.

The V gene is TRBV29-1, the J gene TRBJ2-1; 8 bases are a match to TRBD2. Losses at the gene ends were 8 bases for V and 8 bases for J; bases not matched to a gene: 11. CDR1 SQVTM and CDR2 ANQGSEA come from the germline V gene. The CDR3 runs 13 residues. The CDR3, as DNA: TGCAGCCTCGGGGGGGGACCTTTGGATGAGCAGTTCTTC. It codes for CSLGGGPLDEQFF.

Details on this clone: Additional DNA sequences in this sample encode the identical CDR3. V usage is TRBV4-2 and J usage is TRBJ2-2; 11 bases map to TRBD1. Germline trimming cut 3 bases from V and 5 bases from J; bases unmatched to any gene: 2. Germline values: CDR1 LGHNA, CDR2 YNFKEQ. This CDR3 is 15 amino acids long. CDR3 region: CASSQDRGRTGELFF. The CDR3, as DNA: TGTGCCAGCAGCCAGGACAGGGGGCGAACCGGGGAGCTGTTTTTT.

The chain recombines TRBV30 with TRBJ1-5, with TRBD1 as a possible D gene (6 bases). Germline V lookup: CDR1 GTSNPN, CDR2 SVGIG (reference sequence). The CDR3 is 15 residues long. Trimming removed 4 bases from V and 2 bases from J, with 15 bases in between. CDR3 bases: TGTGCCTGGACCCGAGGGGGAAGTGGCAATCAGCCCCAGCATTTT. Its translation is CAWTRGGSGNQPQHF.

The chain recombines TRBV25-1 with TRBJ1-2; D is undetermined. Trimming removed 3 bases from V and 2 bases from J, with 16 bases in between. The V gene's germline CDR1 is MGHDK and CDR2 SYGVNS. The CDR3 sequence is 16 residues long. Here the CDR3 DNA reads TGTGCCAGCAGTGAGTACGGGGAACCCACCAACTATGGCTACACCTTC. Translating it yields CASSEYGEPTNYGYTF.

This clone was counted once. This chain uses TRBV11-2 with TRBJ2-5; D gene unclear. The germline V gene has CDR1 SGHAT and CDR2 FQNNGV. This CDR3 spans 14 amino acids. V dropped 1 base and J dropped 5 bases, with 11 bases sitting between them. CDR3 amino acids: CASSLASTGETQYF. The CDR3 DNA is TGTGCCAGCAGCTTAGCCTCCACCGGGGAGACCCAGTACTTC.

CDR3 amino acids: CSGGGQGYGYTF. The CDR3 DNA follows: TGCAGCGGAGGGGGACAGGGCTATGGCTACACCTTC. The chain uses TRBV29-1 and TRBJ1-2, with 9 bases identical to TRBD1. J gave up 4 bases and V 7 bases, and 4 bases lay outside the gene matches. The CDR3 covers 12 residues. In germline, CDR1 is SQVTM, CDR2 ANQGSEA.

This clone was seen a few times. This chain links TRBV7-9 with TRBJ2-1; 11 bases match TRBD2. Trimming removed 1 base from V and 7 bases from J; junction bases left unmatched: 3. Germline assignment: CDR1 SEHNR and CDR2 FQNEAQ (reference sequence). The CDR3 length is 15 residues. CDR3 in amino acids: CASSLGASGGNEQFF. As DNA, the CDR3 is TGTGCCAGCAGCTTAGGGGCTAGCGGGGGGAATGAGCAGTTCTTC. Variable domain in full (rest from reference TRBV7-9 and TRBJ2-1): DTGVSQNPRHKITKRGQNVTFRCDPISEHNRLYWYRQTLGQGPEFLTYFQNEAQLEKSRLLSDRFSAERPKGSFSTLEIQRTEQGDSAMYLCASSLGASGGNEQFFGPGTRLTVL.

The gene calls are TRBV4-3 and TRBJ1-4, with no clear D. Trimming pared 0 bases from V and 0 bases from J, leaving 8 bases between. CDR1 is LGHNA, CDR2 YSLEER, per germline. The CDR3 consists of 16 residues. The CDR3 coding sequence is TGCGCCAGCAGCCAAGATGGCGGGGCAACTAATGAAAAACTGTTTTTT. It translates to CASSQDGGATNEKLFF.

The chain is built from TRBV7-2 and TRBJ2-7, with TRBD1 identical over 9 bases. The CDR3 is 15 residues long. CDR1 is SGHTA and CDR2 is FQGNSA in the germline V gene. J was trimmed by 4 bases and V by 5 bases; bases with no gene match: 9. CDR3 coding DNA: TGTGCCAGCAGCCGCGCCGGGACAGGGCAGTACGAGCAGTACTTC. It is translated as CASSRAGTGQYEQYF. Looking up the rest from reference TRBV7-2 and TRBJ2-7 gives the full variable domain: GAGVSQSPSNKVTEKGKDVELRCDPISGHTALYWYRQSLGQGLEFLIYFQGNSAPDKSGLPSDRFSAERTGGSVSTLTIQRTQQEDSAVYLCASSRAGTGQYEQYFGPGTRLTVT.

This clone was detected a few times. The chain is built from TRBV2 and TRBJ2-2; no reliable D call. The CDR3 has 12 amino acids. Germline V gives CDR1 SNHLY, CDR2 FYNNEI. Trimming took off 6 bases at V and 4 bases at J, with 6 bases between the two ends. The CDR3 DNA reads TGTGCCAGCAGGTTCTTCACCGGGGAGCTGTTTTTT. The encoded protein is CASRFFTGELFF.

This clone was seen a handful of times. The CDR3 sequence: CSVEGAGGNTGELFF. Written as DNA, the CDR3 is TGCAGCGTTGAAGGAGCGGGAGGGAACACCGGGGAGCTGTTTTTT. The genes are TRBV29-1 and TRBJ2-2; 9 bases line up with TRBD2. In germline, CDR1 is SQVTM, CDR2 ANQGSEA. Trimming at V came to 1 base and at J to 1 base, leaving 1 base not matched to a gene. The CDR3 is made up of 15 amino acids.

In DNA, the CDR3 is TGTGCCAGCGCTCCCTCGAGGCGACAGGGGTTTTCCCAAGAGACCCAGTACTTC. Its translation: CASAPSRRQGFSQETQYF. The chain uses TRBV27 and TRBJ2-5; 8 nucleotides agree with TRBD1. The junction had 18 bases not matched to a gene; V was cut back by 8 bases and J by 1 base. This CDR3 region has 18 residues. The germline gives CDR1 MNHEY, CDR2 SMNVEV (reference sequence).

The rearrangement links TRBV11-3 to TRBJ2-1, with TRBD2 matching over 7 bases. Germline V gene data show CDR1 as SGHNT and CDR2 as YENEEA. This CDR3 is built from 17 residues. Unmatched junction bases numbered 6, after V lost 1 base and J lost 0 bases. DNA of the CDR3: TGTGCCAGCAGCTTAGGGGGTAGCGGGCCCTCCTACAATGAGCAGTTCTTC. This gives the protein CASSLGGSGPSYNEQFF.

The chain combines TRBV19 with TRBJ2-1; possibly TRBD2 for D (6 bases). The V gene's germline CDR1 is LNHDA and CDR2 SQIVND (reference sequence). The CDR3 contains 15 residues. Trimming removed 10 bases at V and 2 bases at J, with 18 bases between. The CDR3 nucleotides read TGTGCCACCAGGTTTATGGCGGGAACCTACAATGAGCAGTTCTTC. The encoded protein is CATRFMAGTYNEQFF.

The CDR3 sequence is CASSYRQLGTQYF. As DNA, the CDR3 is TGTGCCAGCAGTTACAGACAATTAGGGACCCAGTACTTC. This sequence joins TRBV6-5 and TRBJ2-5; D is undetermined. V was cut by 2 bases and J by 7 bases, with 11 bases left in between. This CDR3 contains 13 residues. From germline, CDR1 is MNHEY and CDR2 SVGAGI.

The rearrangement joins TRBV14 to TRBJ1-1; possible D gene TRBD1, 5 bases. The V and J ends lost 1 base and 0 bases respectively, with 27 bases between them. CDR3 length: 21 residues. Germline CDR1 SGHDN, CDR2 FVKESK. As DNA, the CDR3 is TGTGCCAGCAGCCAAGGGATTCTAAAGGGCCAGGGTAAAGCAATGAACACTGAAGCTTTCTTT. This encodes CASSQGILKGQGKAMNTEAFF.

This CDR3 reads CASSPPGAPSGNTIYF. The CDR3 DNA follows: TGTGCCAGCTCACCGCCAGGGGCTCCTTCTGGAAACACCATATATTTT. The chain recombines TRBV18 with TRBJ1-3, with D possibly being TRBD1 (6 bases). V gave up 3 bases and J gave up 1 base, with 13 bases separating them. Germline CDR1 and CDR2: KGHSH and LQKENI. The CDR3 has 16 residues.

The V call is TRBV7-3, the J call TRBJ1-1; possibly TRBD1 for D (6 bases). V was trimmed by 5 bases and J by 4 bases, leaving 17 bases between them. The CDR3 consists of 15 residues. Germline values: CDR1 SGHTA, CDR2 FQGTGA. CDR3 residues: CASSPGAPAATEAFF. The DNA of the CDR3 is TGTGCCAGCAGCCCAGGGGCACCGGCGGCCACTGAAGCTTTCTTT.

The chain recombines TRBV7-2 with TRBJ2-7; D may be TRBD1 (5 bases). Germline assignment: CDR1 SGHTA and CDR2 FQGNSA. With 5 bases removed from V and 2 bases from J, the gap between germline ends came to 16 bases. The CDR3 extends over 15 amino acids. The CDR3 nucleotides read TGTGCCAGCAGCCGGACAAGAACTACAACCTACGAGCAGTACTTC. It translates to CASSRTRTTTYEQYF.

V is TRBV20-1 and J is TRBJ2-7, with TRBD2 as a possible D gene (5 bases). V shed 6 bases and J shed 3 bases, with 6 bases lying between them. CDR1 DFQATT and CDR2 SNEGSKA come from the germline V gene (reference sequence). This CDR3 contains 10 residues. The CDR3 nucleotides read TGCAGTGCCGGGGACTACGAGCAGTACTTC. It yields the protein CSAGDYEQYF.

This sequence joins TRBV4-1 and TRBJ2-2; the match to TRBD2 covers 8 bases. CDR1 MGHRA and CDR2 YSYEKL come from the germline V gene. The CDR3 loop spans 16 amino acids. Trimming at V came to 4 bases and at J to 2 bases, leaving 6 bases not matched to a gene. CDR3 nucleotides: TGCGCCAGCAGCCCCCGGAGCGGGAGTAACACCGGGGAGCTGTTTTTT. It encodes CASSPRSGSNTGELFF.

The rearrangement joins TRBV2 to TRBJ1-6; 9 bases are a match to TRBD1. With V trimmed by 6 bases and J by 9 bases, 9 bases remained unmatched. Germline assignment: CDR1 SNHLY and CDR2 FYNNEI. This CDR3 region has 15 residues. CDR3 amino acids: CASRLTGGAGSPLHF. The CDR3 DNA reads TGTGCCAGCAGACTTACAGGGGGCGCGGGTTCACCCCTCCACTTT.

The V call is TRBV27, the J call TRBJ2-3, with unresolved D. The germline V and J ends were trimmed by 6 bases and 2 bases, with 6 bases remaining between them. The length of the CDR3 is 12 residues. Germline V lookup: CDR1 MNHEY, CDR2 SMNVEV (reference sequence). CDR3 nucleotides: TGTGCCAGCAGGCCAGACACAGATACGCAGTATTTT. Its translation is CASRPDTDTQYF.

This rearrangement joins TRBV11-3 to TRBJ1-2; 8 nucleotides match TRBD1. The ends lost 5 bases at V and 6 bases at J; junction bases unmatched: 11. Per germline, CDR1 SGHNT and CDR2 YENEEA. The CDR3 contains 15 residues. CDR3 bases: TGTGCCAGCAGCCCCCCCGCGTGGACAGGGAATGGCTACACCTTC. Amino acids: CASSPPAWTGNGYTF.

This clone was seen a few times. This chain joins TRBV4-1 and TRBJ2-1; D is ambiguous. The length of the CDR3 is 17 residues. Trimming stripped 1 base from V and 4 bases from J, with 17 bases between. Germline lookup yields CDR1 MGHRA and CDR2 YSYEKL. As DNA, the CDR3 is TGCGCCAGCAGCCAAGTCATGGTAGGATCTAGATACAATGAGCAGTTCTTC. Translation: CASSQVMVGSRYNEQFF.

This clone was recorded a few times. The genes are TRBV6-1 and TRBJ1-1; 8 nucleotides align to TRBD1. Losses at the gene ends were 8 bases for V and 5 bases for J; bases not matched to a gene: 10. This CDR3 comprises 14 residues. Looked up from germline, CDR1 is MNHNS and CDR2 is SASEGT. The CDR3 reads CASFRDRGRTEAFF. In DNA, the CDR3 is TGTGCCAGCTTTAGAGACAGGGGAAGAACTGAAGCTTTCTTT.

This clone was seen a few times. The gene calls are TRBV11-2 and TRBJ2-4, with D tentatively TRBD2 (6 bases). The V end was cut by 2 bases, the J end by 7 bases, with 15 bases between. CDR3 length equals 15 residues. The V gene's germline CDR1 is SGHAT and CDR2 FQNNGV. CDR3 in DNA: TGTGCCAGCAGCTTACCTTTTGGACGGGGGAACATTCAGTACTTC. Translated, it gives CASSLPFGRGNIQYF.

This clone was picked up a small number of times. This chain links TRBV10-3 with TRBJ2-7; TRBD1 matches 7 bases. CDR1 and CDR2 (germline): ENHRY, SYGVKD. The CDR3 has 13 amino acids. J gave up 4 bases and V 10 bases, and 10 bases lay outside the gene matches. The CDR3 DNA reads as TGTGCCACCCACGACAGGGCCCTATACGAGCAGTACTTC. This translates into CATHDRALYEQYF.

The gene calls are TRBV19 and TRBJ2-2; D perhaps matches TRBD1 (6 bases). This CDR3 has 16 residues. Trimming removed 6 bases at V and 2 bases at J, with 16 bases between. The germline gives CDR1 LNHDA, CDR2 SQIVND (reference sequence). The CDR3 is CASRKTGRLNTGELFF. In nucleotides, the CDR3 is TGTGCCAGTAGGAAGACAGGAAGGCTTAACACCGGGGAGCTGTTTTTT.